The 31 T cell receptor beta chains presented below share a single source sample, sequenced in a study of T cells in localized non-small cell lung cancer. Measured with immunoSEQ multiplex PCR; TCRdb has only the in-frame clones, and not every one. The table shows under 25,000 clones, with 89% occurring only once. The sample in question was peripheral blood, obtained before any cancer treatment. The receptors were gathered from a man aged 35 to 69 with stage I squamous cell lung carcinoma.

This clone was detected a few times. The chain carries TRBV2 and TRBJ1-1, with D perhaps matching TRBD1 (6 bases). Per the germline V gene, CDR1 is SNHLY and CDR2 is FYNNEI. V was shortened by 7 bases and J by 7 bases, with 10 bases between the two germline ends. The CDR3 extends over 11 amino acids. The CDR3 sequence: CASNEGHEAFF. The CDR3 DNA sequence: TGTGCCAGCAATGAGGGACATGAAGCTTTCTTT.

V gene TRBV7-9 combines with J gene TRBJ2-7, with D perhaps TRBD2 (6 bases). Per germline, CDR1 SEHNR and CDR2 FQNEAQ (reference sequence). Deletions cut 7 bases from V and 4 bases from J, with 20 bases between. The CDR3 is 15 amino acids. CDR3: CASTPSAGGAYEQYF. For the CDR3, the DNA is TGTGCCAGCACCCCCAGCGCCGGCGGGGCTTACGAGCAGTACTTC.

The chain has TRBV5-1 and TRBJ2-2, with D perhaps TRBD2 (6 bases). Germline V CDR1 and CDR2: SGHRS, YFSETQ. The CDR3 is made up of 16 amino acids. The V end lost 6 bases, the J end lost 0 bases, and 15 bases lay between the germline ends. In nucleotides, the CDR3 is TGCGCCAGCACCCTATCTACGGGGGCGAACACCGGGGAGCTGTTTTTT. Translated, it gives CASTLSTGANTGELFF.

V and J are TRBV2 and TRBJ2-3; the D gene is possibly TRBD2 (6 bases). The CDR3 covers 13 residues. Germline V gene lookup returns CDR1 SNHLY and CDR2 FYNNEI. V was clipped by 7 bases and J by 2 bases, with 10 bases between them. DNA of the CDR3: TGTGCCAGCATGGGCGGGGTCACAGATACGCAGTATTTT. It is translated as CASMGGVTDTQYF.

The chain joins TRBV25-1 to TRBJ1-1, with TRBD1 matching 8 bases. J gave up 5 bases and V 5 bases, and 10 bases lay outside the gene matches. Germline V gene data show CDR1 as MGHDK and CDR2 as SYGVNS. The CDR3 covers 15 residues. The CDR3 nucleotides are TGTGCCAGCAGTCCAATATACAGGGGGAGGACTGAAGCTTTCTTT. Translating it yields CASSPIYRGRTEAFF.

The chain has TRBV6-1 and TRBJ2-7; no firm D call. From germline, CDR1 is MNHNS and CDR2 SASEGT. The V end lost 1 base, the J end lost 4 bases, and 5 bases lay between the germline ends. The CDR3 totals 12 residues. The chain's CDR3 is CASSEEGYEQYF. The CDR3 DNA is TGTGCCAGCAGTGAAGAAGGTTACGAGCAGTACTTC.

This chain joins TRBV7-9 and TRBJ1-1; D call uncertain. CDR1 is SEHNR and CDR2 is FQNEAQ in the germline V gene (reference sequence). V lost 4 bases to trimming and J lost 2 bases, with 11 bases between them. This CDR3 is built from 14 residues. CDR3 region: CASSSYHQNTEAFF. The CDR3 nucleotides read TGTGCCAGCAGCTCATATCATCAAAACACTGAAGCTTTCTTT. Variable domain in full (rest from reference TRBV7-9 and TRBJ1-1): DTGVSQNPRHKITKRGQNVTFRCDPISEHNRLYWYRQTLGQGPEFLTYFQNEAQLEKSRLLSDRFSAERPKGSFSTLEIQRTEQGDSAMYLCASSSYHQNTEAFFGQGTRLTVV.

This clone has just one count. V and J are TRBV4-2 and TRBJ1-3; D is ambiguous. CDR1 and CDR2 from the germline V gene are LGHNA and YNFKEQ. The CDR3 runs 14 residues. Deletions cut 0 bases from V and 5 bases from J, with 8 bases between. The CDR3 DNA sequence: TGTGCCAGCAGCCAAGAGCGCGGGCGAAACACCATATATTTT. The encoded protein is CASSQERGRNTIYF.

J is TRBJ1-1 and V is TRBV6-5; D uncertain. Germline loops: CDR1 MNHEY, CDR2 SVGAGI. This CDR3 has 14 amino acids. V lost 7 bases to trimming and J lost 3 bases, with 15 bases between them. DNA for the CDR3: TGTGCCAGCACCCTAGATTCTCAGTACACTGAAGCTTTCTTT. Residues: CASTLDSQYTEAFF.

The chain recombines TRBV19 with TRBJ1-1, with no clear D. Between the trimmed V and J ends, which lost 2 bases and 3 bases, there was a span of 10 bases. The CDR3 is 14 residues long. Germline-derived CDR1 and CDR2 are LNHDA and SQIVND (reference sequence). The CDR3 loop reads CASSILRADTEAFF. CDR3 in DNA: TGTGCCAGTAGTATATTAAGGGCGGACACTGAAGCTTTCTTT. The entire variable domain, with the rest obtained from reference TRBV19 and TRBJ1-1, is as follows: DGGITQSPKYLFRKEGQNVTLSCEQNLNHDAMYWYRQDPGQGLRLIYYSQIVNDFQKGDIAEGYSVSREKKESFPLTVTSAQKNPTAFYLCASSILRADTEAFFGQGTRLTVV.

The V call is TRBV10-3, the J call TRBJ2-5, with 8 bases identical to TRBD2. Germline V lookup: CDR1 ENHRY, CDR2 SYGVKD. V trimming: 2 bases; J trimming: 5 bases; junction bases outside the gene matches: 7. There are 15 residues in the CDR3. CDR3 in DNA: TGTGCCATCAGTGAGCCCGGACGGGGGGGGGAGACCCAGTACTTC. It encodes CAISEPGRGGETQYF.

The chain couples TRBV4-1 to TRBJ1-4; tentatively, D is TRBD1 (5 bases). This CDR3 spans 15 amino acids. Germline loops: CDR1 MGHRA, CDR2 YSYEKL. V was cut by 4 bases and J by 6 bases, with 15 bases left in between. The DNA of the CDR3 is TGCGCCAGCAGCCCCGGAGGCAGGGCCGATGAAAAACTGTTTTTT. It codes for CASSPGGRADEKLFF.

This chain joins TRBV6-1 and TRBJ1-1; TRBD1 is a possible D gene (6 bases). The CDR3 is 15 residues long. From germline, CDR1 is MNHNS and CDR2 SASEGT. Trimming removed 6 bases from V and 0 bases from J, with 14 bases in between. CDR3 sequence: CASRQQGLLNTEAFF. The CDR3 DNA reads as TGTGCCAGCAGGCAACAGGGCCTACTGAACACTGAAGCTTTCTTT.

The J gene is TRBJ1-1, the V gene TRBV5-1; possibly TRBD1 for D (6 bases). Between the trimmed V and J ends, which lost 3 bases and 4 bases, there was a span of 16 bases. The CDR3 sequence is 15 residues long. Germline V gives CDR1 SGHRS, CDR2 YFSETQ. The CDR3 coding sequence is TGCGCCAGCAGCTCCGAGACAGGAGGGGCCACTGAAGCTTTCTTT. Its protein is CASSSETGGATEAFF.

This chain connects TRBV7-8 to TRBJ1-1, with 8 bases identical to TRBD1. CDR3 length: 14 amino acids. Per germline, CDR1 SGHVS and CDR2 FQNEAQ. The ends lost 5 bases at V and 2 bases at J; junction bases unmatched: 4. CDR3 DNA: TGTGCCAGCAGCCCTGGACAGGGAAACACTGAAGCTTTCTTT. Translation: CASSPGQGNTEAFF.

The rearrangement links TRBV7-3 to TRBJ2-3; D is perhaps TRBD1 or TRBD2 (6 bases each). This CDR3 has 13 amino acids. Germline lookup yields CDR1 SGHTA and CDR2 FQGTGA. Trimming shortened V by 0 bases and J by 6 bases, and 7 bases separated the two germline ends. The CDR3 reads CASSLTGGDTQYF. The CDR3 nucleotides are TGTGCCAGCAGCTTAACAGGGGGGGATACGCAGTATTTT.

This clone turned up a few times. CDR3 in amino acids: CASSPAGNYGYTF. CDR3 coding DNA: TGTGCCAGCAGCCCTGCAGGAAACTATGGCTACACCTTC. The V and J genes are TRBV5-6 and TRBJ1-2; D is unresolved. This CDR3 region has 13 residues. V gave up 4 bases and J gave up 2 bases, with 9 bases separating them. Germline V gives CDR1 SGHDT, CDR2 YYEEEE.

The chain joins TRBV27 to TRBJ2-3; D remains unclear. This CDR3 spans 13 amino acids. Germline CDR1 and CDR2: MNHEY and SMNVEV (reference sequence). V was clipped by 6 bases and J by 4 bases, with 11 bases between them. CDR3 sequence reads: CASSPDPPDTQYF. CDR3 nucleotides: TGTGCCAGCAGCCCGGACCCTCCAGATACGCAGTATTTT.

The chain links TRBV27 to TRBJ2-3; D is ambiguous. The CDR3 runs 12 residues. Germline V gene sequence: CDR1 MNHEY, CDR2 SMNVEV (reference sequence). V was cut by 0 bases and J by 5 bases, with 3 bases left in between. CDR3: CASSLSRDTQYF. In DNA form, the CDR3 reads TGTGCCAGCAGTTTATCCCGAGATACGCAGTATTTT.

This chain links TRBV27 with TRBJ1-5, with D unresolved. The CDR3 is 17 residues long. V gave up 2 bases and J gave up 7 bases, with 21 bases separating them. Germline-derived CDR1 and CDR2 are MNHEY and SMNVEV (reference sequence). The CDR3 coding sequence is TGTGCCAGCAGTTTAATCCCCCCCCCAGCGGACGGACAGCCCCAGCATTTT. It is translated as CASSLIPPPADGQPQHF.

This chain joins TRBV5-1 and TRBJ2-1; 7 nucleotides match TRBD1. Germline loops: CDR1 SGHRS, CDR2 YFSETQ. The CDR3 sequence is 16 residues long. The junction had 13 bases not matched to a gene; V was cut back by 4 bases and J by 6 bases. CDR3 DNA sequence: TGCGCCAGCAGCCGCGCCCGACAGGGTAGAAGCAATGAGCAGTTCTTC. Its translation: CASSRARQGRSNEQFF.

This clone was observed a handful of times. The gene calls are TRBV29-1 and TRBJ2-7; tentatively, D is TRBD1 (5 bases). The germline V gene has CDR1 SQVTM and CDR2 ANQGSEA. This CDR3 contains 13 residues. The germline V and J ends were trimmed by 2 bases and 2 bases, with 10 bases remaining between them. The CDR3 region is CSVETQGTYEQYF. In nucleotides, the CDR3 is TGCAGCGTTGAAACGCAGGGCACCTACGAGCAGTACTTC.

The gene calls are TRBV19 and TRBJ1-1, with D maybe TRBD1 (5 bases). Trimming shortened V by 5 bases and J by 6 bases, and 13 bases separated the two germline ends. The CDR3 consists of 13 residues. The germline gives CDR1 LNHDA, CDR2 SQIVND (reference sequence). The CDR3 protein is CASSGAGGSEAFF. CDR3 DNA sequence: TGTGCCAGTAGTGGGGCTGGAGGTTCTGAAGCTTTCTTT.

The chain joins TRBV28 to TRBJ2-5; 13 bases map to TRBD2. The DNA end is more similar to TRBJ2-7, so the J call may be wrong. The CDR3 covers 16 residues. Per germline, CDR1 MDHEN and CDR2 SYDVKM. CDR3 residues: CASSGLAGALSYEQYF. As DNA, the CDR3 is TGTGCCAGCAGCGGACTAGCGGGGGCTCTCTCCTACGAGCAGTACTTC.

The gene calls are TRBV5-6 and TRBJ1-2; D is possibly TRBD1 (5 bases). This CDR3 is built from 14 residues. The germline gives CDR1 SGHDT, CDR2 YYEEEE. V was pared by 5 bases and J by 8 bases, with 19 bases between. The CDR3 DNA follows: TGTGCCAGCAGGGGGCCGGGCCAGTCAAGAGGCTACACCTTC. It encodes CASRGPGQSRGYTF.

The chain combines TRBV5-6 with TRBJ1-1; D unclear. Trimming left V 0 bases short and J 0 bases short, with 3 bases between. CDR3 length: 13 amino acids. The V gene's germline CDR1 is SGHDT and CDR2 YYEEEE. In DNA form, the CDR3 reads TGTGCCAGCAGCTTGGGAATGAACACTGAAGCTTTCTTT. Its translation: CASSLGMNTEAFF.

J is TRBJ2-5 and V is TRBV6-1; D may match TRBD1 or TRBD2 (5 bases each). Germline CDR1 MNHNS, CDR2 SASEGT. V dropped 1 base and J dropped 1 base, with 16 bases sitting between them. The CDR3 sequence is 17 residues long. Here the CDR3 reads CASSEGITTGGQETQYF. The DNA of the CDR3 is TGTGCCAGCAGTGAAGGGATCACGACTGGGGGCCAAGAGACCCAGTACTTC.

The CDR3 nucleotides read TGTGCCAGCAGCTTACGGCCAGCGGGGGGGTTGAGCGATACGCAGTATTTT. This sequence encodes CASSLRPAGGLSDTQYF. This chain joins TRBV7-2 and TRBJ2-3; 10 nucleotides agree with TRBD2. Germline V lookup: CDR1 SGHTA, CDR2 FQGNSA. With V trimmed by 2 bases and J by 6 bases, 11 bases remained unmatched. This CDR3 has 17 residues.

The chain employs TRBV7-9 and TRBJ1-4; possible D gene TRBD1, 5 bases. V shed 0 bases and J shed 3 bases, with 8 bases lying between them. The CDR3 runs to 15 residues. Germline CDR1 reads SEHNR; CDR2 reads FQNEAQ (reference sequence). The CDR3 spells CASSLAGVANEKLFF. DNA of the CDR3: TGTGCCAGCAGCTTAGCAGGGGTGGCTAATGAAAAACTGTTTTTT.

The chain couples TRBV7-9 to TRBJ2-3; D may be TRBD1 or TRBD2 (6 bases each). Per the germline V gene, CDR1 is SEHNR and CDR2 is FQNEAQ (reference sequence). V lost 5 bases and J 2 bases, leaving 17 bases between the germline ends. This CDR3 region has 16 residues. The CDR3 reads CASSPNRGLPTDTQYF. CDR3 in DNA: TGTGCCAGCAGCCCCAACCGGGGGCTCCCCACAGATACGCAGTATTTT.

This clone was counted once. Within the sample, other DNA sequences also encode this same CDR3. This rearrangement joins TRBV5-6 to TRBJ2-3; TRBD2 aligns across 8 bases. This CDR3 is built from 16 residues. V shed 1 base and J 1 base; nucleotides not matched to a gene: 5. Per the germline V gene, CDR1 is SGHDT and CDR2 is YYEEEE. DNA for the CDR3: TGTGCCAGCAGCTTGCGGGGGGGGCAACGCACAGATACGCAGTATTTT. It codes for CASSLRGGQRTDTQYF.